This T cell receptor beta chain was identified in a study of T cell responses to AZD1222 COVID-19 vaccine. Study observations and caveats: Increased Spike-specific TCR breadth and depth were observed after two AZD1222 doses. Targeting of unmutated variant regions was reportedly seen in nearly half of spike-specific TCRs. The number of AZD1222 recipients seropositive at baseline was only 6 or 7.

Germline V gene lookup returns CDR1 SGHDT and CDR2 YYEEEE. The V gene lost 0 bases and the J gene lost 6 bases, with 7 bases spanning the gap. The CDR3 runs 12 residues. Profiling relied on immunoSEQ multiplex PCR, and the TCRdb table lists in-frame clones only, not all of them. The sample records more than 110,000 clones, roughly 89% being singletons. Concerning this clone itself: Its antigen remains unidentified.

The genes are TRBV5-6 and TRBJ2-7; D is unclear. The receptor was derived from an adult in good health. The sequencing here drew on peripheral blood, taken on day 0 of AZD1222 vaccination. The CDR3 region is CASSLAAIEQYF. The CDR3 bases are TGTGCCAGCAGCTTGGCCGCTATCGAGCAGTACTTC.